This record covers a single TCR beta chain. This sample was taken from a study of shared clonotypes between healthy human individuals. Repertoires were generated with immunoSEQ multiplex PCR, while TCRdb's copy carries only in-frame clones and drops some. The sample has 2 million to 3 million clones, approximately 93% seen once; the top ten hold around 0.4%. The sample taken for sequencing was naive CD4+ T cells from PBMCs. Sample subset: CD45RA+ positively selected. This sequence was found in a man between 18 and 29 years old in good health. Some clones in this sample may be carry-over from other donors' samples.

The CDR3 DNA sequence: TGCGCCAGCAGCCCGGGTGGGACTAGCCATCACAATGAGCAGTTCTTC. It yields the protein CASSPGGTSHHNEQFF. The chain links TRBV5-1 to TRBJ2-1; TRBD2 matches 9 bases. This CDR3 is 16 amino acids long. The junction had 10 bases not matched to a gene; V was cut back by 4 bases and J by 5 bases. The V gene's germline CDR1 is SGHRS and CDR2 YFSETQ.